This TCR beta chain was profiled in a study of blood T cells in healthy people across ages. The study, taken as a whole, reports: The recorded TCR beta diversity per million T cells decreased in a roughly linear manner with age. Investigators treated diversity estimates from one million T cells as underestimates.

Per sample, no less than 5.5 micrograms of total RNA were extracted. This clonotype was found a few times. The antigen remains unidentified. V gave up 4 bases and J gave up 2 bases; unmatched junction bases: 6. Germline lookup yields CDR1 LGHDT and CDR2 YNNKEL (reference sequence). The CDR3 is 15 amino acids. Alongside a J-beta primer mix, a sample-barcoded 5' primer served in a second PCR lasting roughly 6 to 11 cycles. TCRdb redid the calling of the 5' RACE reads with MiXCR, one entry per CDR3 protein. Of 1.5 million to 2 million distinct CDR3 sequences in the sample, roughly 27% were seen once. Source material: blood. This sequence was found in a woman under 40 in good health. The chain carries TRBV3-1 and TRBJ2-7, with TRBD2 identical over 9 bases. CDR3 coding DNA: TGTGCCAGCAGCCCTCGACTAGCGGCGACCTACGAGCAGTACTTC. Translating it yields CASSPRLAATYEQYF.